This entry describes one T cell receptor (beta chain). 5'RACE with constant-segment primers built TCRalpha and TCRbeta cDNA libraries with UMIs. Via MiXCR, TCRdb re-called the 5' RACE reads, giving one row per CDR3 protein. The sample consists of around 340,000 distinct CDR3 sequences, more than 15% of them appearing once. This record belongs to a study of T-cell memory formation after mild COVID-19. The V end lost 3 bases, the J end lost 1 base, and 6 bases lay between the germline ends. CDR1 and CDR2 (germline): MGHRA, YSYEKL. The CDR3 runs 13 residues. The chain recombines TRBV4-1 with TRBJ1-1; D ambiguous. Material for sequencing was PBMCs or a T cell subset sorted from them (not recorded which). The origin of this receptor is a man younger than 30 who had mild COVID-19 (a few samples of this study predate the infection). Cell type and time point are not known. CDR3 nucleotides: TGCGCCAGCAGCCACCCCAGGAACACTGAAGCTTTCTTT. Encoded protein: CASSHPRNTEAFF.